These 31 T cell receptor beta chains were all obtained from the same sample, sequenced in a study of blood T cell repertoires in COVID-19. Sequencing used immunoSEQ multiplex PCR; TCRdb keeps in-frame clones, though not all of them. Of 95,000 to 150,000 clones listed, over 70% are singletons. The sequenced sample consisted of peripheral blood. Source of these receptors: a woman aged 70-85 years with acute or convalescent COVID-19.

This chain connects TRBV7-6 to TRBJ2-1, with 11 bases identical to TRBD2. Germline values: CDR1 SGHVS, CDR2 FNYEAQ. The V segment lost 2 bases and the J segment 5 bases; nucleotides outside the gene matches: 11. This CDR3 contains 18 residues. In DNA, the CDR3 is TGTGCCAGCAGCTTACGCCCAACACTAGCGGGAGAAAACAATGAGCAGTTCTTC. It specifies CASSLRPTLAGENNEQFF.

The V and J genes are TRBV19 and TRBJ2-1; D is perhaps TRBD2 (5 bases). The ends were cut back, 5 bases at V and 4 bases at J, with 18 bases in the middle. CDR3 length: 16 residues. Germline V gene lookup returns CDR1 LNHDA and CDR2 SQIVND (reference sequence). DNA of the CDR3: TGTGCCAGTAGTTCTCTCGTCGCTCGGAGGTACAATGAGCAGTTCTTC. As protein: CASSSLVARRYNEQFF.

Regarding this clone: Other nucleotide sequences in the sample specify the same CDR3. The chain recombines TRBV5-1 with TRBJ2-5; unclear D gene. The CDR3 has 13 residues. Per germline, CDR1 SGHRS and CDR2 YFSETQ. Trimming cost V 2 bases and J 5 bases, with 10 bases left between them. CDR3 region: CASSLGTEETQYF. In nucleotides, the CDR3 is TGCGCCAGCAGCTTAGGTACAGAGGAGACCCAGTACTTC.

The gene calls are TRBV15 and TRBJ1-3, with D maybe TRBD1 (6 bases). The ends were cut back, 3 bases at V and 1 base at J, with 16 bases in the middle. This CDR3 spans 17 amino acids. Germline CDR1 is LNHNV and CDR2 is YYDKDF (reference sequence). In DNA form, the CDR3 reads TGTGCCACCAGCAGGGACAGCAGAACGGTATCTGGAAACACCATATATTTT. Translated, it gives CATSRDSRTVSGNTIYF.

The V gene is TRBV5-1, the J gene TRBJ2-7, with TRBD2 matching 10 bases. The ends lost 4 bases at V and 7 bases at J; junction bases unmatched: 11. The CDR3 length is 15 residues. The germline V gene encodes CDR1 SGHRS and CDR2 YFSETQ. Here the CDR3 reads CASSQTSGDGLEQYF. The CDR3 DNA reads as TGCGCCAGCAGCCAAACTAGCGGGGACGGGCTGGAGCAGTACTTC.

The V call is TRBV5-1, the J call TRBJ2-2, with 10 bases that match TRBD2. V dropped 3 bases and J dropped 2; count of bases not matched to a gene: 4. The CDR3 loop spans 16 amino acids. CDR1 is SGHRS, CDR2 YFSETQ, per germline. CDR3 protein: CASSSSGGGNTGELFF. The CDR3 DNA reads TGCGCCAGCAGCTCAAGCGGGGGGGGCAACACCGGGGAGCTGTTTTTT.

J is TRBJ1-5 and V is TRBV19; D perhaps matches TRBD1 (5 bases). Germline V CDR1 and CDR2: LNHDA, SQIVND (reference sequence). The germline V and J ends were trimmed by 1 base and 0 bases, with 7 bases remaining between them. This CDR3 has 15 residues. CDR3 coding DNA: TGTGCCAGTAGTATAGGGCAGGGTAGCAATCAGCCCCAGCATTTT. Translated, it gives CASSIGQGSNQPQHF.

The J gene is TRBJ2-3, the V gene TRBV7-6, with TRBD1 as a possible D gene (5 bases). The germline V gene encodes CDR1 SGHVS and CDR2 FNYEAQ. V lost 7 bases and J lost 1, with 15 bases in between. This CDR3 contains 15 residues. CDR3 sequence reads: CASTRDRSGTDTQYF. CDR3 nucleotide sequence: TGTGCCAGCACCAGGGATCGCTCGGGCACAGATACGCAGTATTTT.

The CDR3 DNA reads as TGTGCCAGCAGTTCCCGGGACAGCTATAGCAATCAGCCCCAGCATTTT. This codes for CASSSRDSYSNQPQHF. The chain carries TRBV6-5 and TRBJ1-5, with 7 bases fitting TRBD1. CDR1 MNHEY and CDR2 SVGAGI come from the germline V gene. The CDR3 consists of 16 residues. The ends lost 4 bases at V and 0 bases at J; junction bases unmatched: 6.

In the case of this clone: Other DNA sequences in this specimen translate into the identical CDR3. The CDR3 nucleotides are TGCGCCAGCAGCTTGGGGCAGGGGAACACCGGGGAGCTGTTTTTT. Translation: CASSLGQGNTGELFF. The genes are TRBV5-1 and TRBJ2-2, with a possible D match to TRBD1 (5 bases). Germline V CDR1 and CDR2: SGHRS, YFSETQ. CDR3 length: 15 residues. The V end lost 0 bases, the J end lost 1 base, and 7 bases lay between the germline ends.

This chain connects TRBV11-3 to TRBJ2-6; D gene uncertain. Germline CDR1 reads SGHNT; CDR2 reads YENEEA. The length of the CDR3 is 17 residues. The ends were cut back, 1 base at V and 0 bases at J, with 10 bases in the middle. The CDR3 protein is CASSLVGSYSGANVLTF. CDR3 coding DNA: TGTGCCAGCAGCTTAGTGGGCTCCTACTCTGGGGCCAACGTCCTGACTTTC.

This clone was found once. The chain recombines TRBV20-1 with TRBJ1-2; 9 bases match TRBD1. V gave up 3 bases and J gave up 8 bases; unmatched junction bases: 10. The germline CDR1 and CDR2 sequences are DFQATT and SNEGSKA (reference sequence). The CDR3 has 14 amino acids. In nucleotides, the CDR3 is TGCAGTGCTAGTAGGGACAGGGTTCGGAACGGCTACACCTTC. Amino acid sequence: CSASRDRVRNGYTF.

This clone appeared a few times. The V gene is TRBV7-9, the J gene TRBJ2-1, with 15 bases identical to TRBD2. CDR1 and CDR2 from the germline V gene are SEHNR and FQNEAQ (reference sequence). Trimming at V came to 5 bases and at J to 4 bases, leaving 0 bases not matched to a gene. The CDR3 totals 15 residues. In DNA, the CDR3 is TGTGCCAGCAGCGGGACTAGCGGGGGGTACAATGAGCAGTTCTTC. Protein sequence: CASSGTSGGYNEQFF.

This rearrangement joins TRBV27 to TRBJ1-4; D possibly corresponds to TRBD1 (5 bases). The CDR3 sequence is 15 residues long. Looked up from germline, CDR1 is MNHEY and CDR2 is SMNVEV (reference sequence). Trimming pared 5 bases from V and 5 bases from J, leaving 15 bases between. The CDR3 DNA reads TGTGCCAGCAGTCCCGAACAGGACCGCAATGAAAAACTGTTTTTT. Translation: CASSPEQDRNEKLFF.

The J gene is TRBJ2-1, the V gene TRBV7-3, with 7 bases lining up with TRBD2. This CDR3 contains 15 residues. CDR1 SGHTA and CDR2 FQGTGA come from the germline V gene. V lost 3 bases and J lost 1; bases outside the gene matches: 3. CDR3 nucleotide sequence: TGTGCCAGCAGCTTCTTCGGGGGGTCCTACAATGAGCAGTTCTTC. Translation: CASSFFGGSYNEQFF. Complete variable domain (other parts from reference TRBV7-3 and TRBJ2-1): GAGVSQTPSNKVTEKGKYVELRCDPISGHTALYWYRQSLGQGPEFLIYFQGTGAADDSGLPNDRFFAVRPEGSVSTLKIQRTERGDSAVYLCASSFFGGSYNEQFFGPGTRLTVL.

The J gene is TRBJ2-7, the V gene TRBV6-5; D uncertain. Trimming cost V 6 bases and J 0 bases, with 9 bases left between them. The germline V gene has CDR1 MNHEY and CDR2 SVGAGI. There are 13 residues in the CDR3. CDR3 in amino acids: CASSLGSSYEQYF. CDR3 bases: TGTGCCAGCAGCCTAGGTAGCTCCTACGAGCAGTACTTC.

This chain uses TRBV4-1 with TRBJ2-7, with TRBD1 matching 9 bases. J lost 5 bases, V lost 4 bases, and 6 bases had no gene match. Germline V lookup: CDR1 MGHRA, CDR2 YSYEKL. The CDR3 has 14 residues. The CDR3 DNA reads as TGCGCCAGCAGCCTCCGGGACAGGGACCACGAGCAGTACTTC. Translated: CASSLRDRDHEQYF.

This clone has a single count. This CDR3 is also generated by other DNA sequences in the sample. J is TRBJ2-3 and V is TRBV9; a possible D gene is TRBD1 (5 bases). Looked up from germline, CDR1 is SGDLS and CDR2 is YYNGEE. CDR3 size: 15 residues. The ends were cut back, 1 base at V and 1 base at J, with 10 bases in the middle. Here the CDR3 reads CASSVQGARTDTQYF. CDR3 nucleotides: TGTGCCAGCAGCGTACAAGGGGCCCGCACAGATACGCAGTATTTT.

This clone has a single count. This chain joins TRBV12-3 or TRBV12-4 and TRBJ2-7; no definite D call. This CDR3 is 11 amino acids long. V lost 4 bases and J lost 9, with 10 bases in between. In DNA form, the CDR3 reads TGTGCCAGCAGTTCGGCGGAGACGCAGTACTTC. This gives the protein CASSSAETQYF.

V gene TRBV24-1 combines with J gene TRBJ2-1, with D perhaps matching TRBD2 (7 bases). Trimming shortened V by 12 bases and J by 1 base, and 9 bases separated the two germline ends. The germline gives CDR1 KGHDR, CDR2 SFDVKD. CDR3 length: 12 amino acids. In DNA, the CDR3 is TGTGCCGCGGGGGCTTCCTACAATGAGCAGTTCTTC. It specifies CAAGASYNEQFF.

The chain is built from TRBV28 and TRBJ2-7; tentatively, D is TRBD2 (5 bases). This CDR3 has 16 residues. CDR1 is MDHEN, CDR2 SYDVKM, per germline. Deletions cut 4 bases from V and 5 bases from J, with 21 bases between. The CDR3 DNA is TGTGCCAGCAGTTACCATTCTGGGAGTCGCGCCGACGAGCAGTACTTC. This sequence encodes CASSYHSGSRADEQYF. Full variable domain (remainder filled in from reference TRBV28 and TRBJ2-7): DVKVTQSSRYLVKRTGEKVFLECVQDMDHENMFWYRQDPGLGLRLIYFSYDVKMKEKGDIPEGYSVSREKKERFSLILESASTNQTSMYLCASSYHSGSRADEQYFGPGTRLTVT.

The chain is built from TRBV2 and TRBJ2-2, with a tentative D call TRBD2 (6 bases). In germline, CDR1 is SNHLY, CDR2 FYNNEI. V gave up 8 bases and J gave up 1 base, with 17 bases separating them. CDR3 size: 16 residues. The CDR3 nucleotides are TGTGCCAGCGGAGACCGCCTAGCGCGGAACACCGGGGAGCTGTTTTTT. Translation: CASGDRLARNTGELFF.

Regarding this clone: An end of the junction does not agree with germline; a read error may underlie this. The rearrangement uses TRBV19 and TRBJ2-3, with 7 bases aligning to TRBD2. Germline assignment: CDR1 LNHDA and CDR2 SQIVND (reference sequence). This CDR3 comprises 11 residues. The CDR3 is CSAGDTDTQYF. The DNA of the CDR3 is TGCTCCGCGGGGGACACAGATACGCAGTATTTT.

The chain has TRBV9 and TRBJ2-5; D unclear. In germline, CDR1 is SGDLS, CDR2 YYNGEE. V lost 1 base, J lost 0 bases, and 7 bases lay in between. The CDR3 contains 14 residues. The CDR3 nucleotides are TGTGCCAGCAGCGTACAGGCGTACCAAGAGACCCAGTACTTC. Translating it yields CASSVQAYQETQYF.

V and J are TRBV4-1 and TRBJ1-2; 8 nucleotides match TRBD1. CDR3 size: 14 residues. The junction had 6 bases not matched to a gene; V was cut back by 1 base and J by 8 bases. Germline values: CDR1 MGHRA, CDR2 YSYEKL. As DNA, the CDR3 is TGCGCCAGCAGCCAAGGCGGGGACAGGCTCGGCTACACCTTC. Protein product: CASSQGGDRLGYTF.

The chain links TRBV9 to TRBJ1-4; tentatively, D is TRBD1 (6 bases). The CDR3 has 15 amino acids. Trimming took 0 bases from V and 6 from J, leaving 12 bases between them. From germline, CDR1 is SGDLS and CDR2 YYNGEE. The CDR3 coding sequence is TGTGCCAGCAGCGTAGCAGGGGATGGAGATGAAAAACTGTTTTTT. Translated: CASSVAGDGDEKLFF.

This chain links TRBV3-1 (or the pseudogene TRBV3-2) with TRBJ1-2; D possibly corresponds to TRBD1 (6 bases). V was pared by 2 bases and J by 8 bases, with 12 bases between. CDR3 length: 13 amino acids. Germline CDR1 reads LGHDT; CDR2 reads YNNKEL (reference sequence). The CDR3 DNA is TGTGCCAGCAGCCAACAGGGGTGGGGCGGCTACACCTTC. This gives the protein CASSQQGWGGYTF.

The J gene is TRBJ1-6, the V gene TRBV28; TRBD1 agrees at 8 bases. With 2 bases clipped from V and 2 bases from J, the junction kept 5 bases outside the gene matches. CDR3 length: 17 residues. In germline, CDR1 is MDHEN, CDR2 SYDVKM. The CDR3 is CASSLMTGAAYNSPLHF. In nucleotides, the CDR3 is TGTGCCAGCAGTTTAATGACAGGGGCCGCCTATAATTCACCCCTCCACTTT.

V is TRBV2 and J is TRBJ1-1; a possible D gene is TRBD1 (6 bases). This CDR3 has 15 amino acids. V was cut by 1 base and J by 4 bases, with 13 bases left in between. Germline V gene lookup returns CDR1 SNHLY and CDR2 FYNNEI. CDR3 amino acids: CASSEGAGVPTEAFF. For the CDR3, the DNA is TGTGCCAGCAGTGAAGGGGCAGGGGTCCCCACTGAAGCTTTCTTT.

The chain's CDR3 is CASSLGTGVYGYTF. CDR3 in DNA: TGCGCCAGCAGCTTGGGGACAGGGGTCTATGGCTACACCTTC. The chain carries TRBV5-1 and TRBJ1-2; 9 bases map to TRBD1. Unmatched junction bases numbered 1, after V lost 0 bases and J lost 4 bases. Germline V CDR1 and CDR2: SGHRS, YFSETQ. This CDR3 is built from 14 residues. Full variable domain (rest looked up from reference TRBV5-1 and TRBJ1-2): KAGVTQTPRYLIKTRGQQVTLSCSPISGHRSVSWYQQTPGQGLQFLFEYFSETQRNKGNFPGRFSGRQFSNSRSEMNVSTLELGDSALYLCASSLGTGVYGYTFGSGTRLTVV.

J is TRBJ2-1 and V is TRBV7-6; a weak D match, TRBD2 (5 bases). The CDR3 spans 15 residues. Germline CDR1 and CDR2: SGHVS and FNYEAQ. Deletions cut 5 bases from V and 0 bases from J, with 11 bases between. CDR3 in amino acids: CASSPTTSSYNEQFF. The CDR3 nucleotides read TGTGCCAGCAGCCCGACTACTAGCTCCTACAATGAGCAGTTCTTC.